The following is a TCR beta chain sequence with its context. Additional DNA sequences in this sample encode the identical CDR3. This specimen comes from a study of shared clonotypes between healthy human individuals. Trimming pared 2 bases from V and 5 bases from J, leaving 9 bases between. Germline loops: CDR1 KGHSH, CDR2 LQKENI. The CDR3 has 13 residues. This table comes from immunoSEQ multiplex PCR, and its TCRdb copy is limited to in-frame clones, with some not included. The data show about 2.3 million clones, 90% to 95% seen once. Negatively enriched CD4+ T cells were divided by CD45RA into naive and memory.

The sequenced sample consisted of naive CD4+ T cells from PBMCs. Subset specified: CD45RA+ positively selected. This sequence joins TRBV18 and TRBJ1-2; D not certain. This clonotype originated in a man between 18 and 29 years old in good health. Some clones in this sample may be carry-over from other donors' samples. The CDR3 bases are TGTGCCAGCTCACCAGATCGGCTTTATGGCTACACCTTC. This sequence encodes CASSPDRLYGYTF.